Below, 5 T cell receptor beta chains from the same sample are listed, as sequenced in a study of Ad26.COV2.S vaccination and SARS-CoV-2 variants. Treatment here: 19 received Ad26.COV2.S at low or high dose, single or two shots; about 5 received placebo; per-sample allocation not given. Samples were taken on day 63 after the first vaccine or placebo injection. Here immunoSEQ multiplex PCR was the method, and the copy in TCRdb shows in-frame clones only, minus some. In the table there are hundreds of thousands of clones, more than 70% of which are singletons. Source: peripheral blood, taken in a trial of Ad26.COV2.S vaccine versus placebo. The source is a person aged 18 to 65 who received the Ad26.COV2.S COVID-19 vaccine or a placebo.

This clone was detected only once. The J gene is TRBJ1-2, the V gene TRBV5-1; 8 positions match TRBD1. This CDR3 has 15 residues. Germline V gene data show CDR1 as SGHRS and CDR2 as YFSETQ. Trimming cost V 4 bases and J 2 bases; bases outside gene matches: 7. This CDR3 reads CASSQTGTGNYGYTF. CDR3 in DNA: TGCGCCAGCAGCCAAACCGGGACAGGAAACTATGGCTACACCTTC.

The chain is built from TRBV6-5 and TRBJ2-1; possibly TRBD1 for D (6 bases). The CDR3 totals 15 residues. Trimming shortened V by 2 bases and J by 1 base, and 9 bases separated the two germline ends. Germline V gene lookup returns CDR1 MNHEY and CDR2 SVGAGI. The DNA for the CDR3 is TGTGCCAGCAGTTACGTCAGGGGATCCTACAATGAGCAGTTCTTC. It encodes CASSYVRGSYNEQFF.

This chain links TRBV4-3 with TRBJ2-1; tentatively, D is TRBD2 (6 bases). V lost 0 bases and J 4 bases, leaving 16 bases between the germline ends. Per germline, CDR1 LGHNA and CDR2 YSLEER. CDR3 length equals 17 residues. CDR3 in amino acids: CASSQEGRAGSYNEQFF. Written as DNA, the CDR3 is TGCGCCAGCAGCCAAGAGGGTCGGGCGGGGTCTTACAATGAGCAGTTCTTC.

The rearrangement links TRBV7-8 to TRBJ1-2, with D perhaps matching TRBD1 (5 bases). The V end lost 5 bases, the J end lost 3 bases, and 16 bases lay between the germline ends. The CDR3 consists of 15 residues. Germline CDR1 SGHVS, CDR2 FQNEAQ. In DNA, the CDR3 is TGTGCCAGCAGCAGCTTGTGGGGGAGTCACTATGGCTACACCTTC. It codes for CASSSLWGSHYGYTF.

This chain joins TRBV27 and TRBJ2-1; perhaps TRBD1 as D (6 bases). CDR3 length equals 15 residues. Germline loops: CDR1 MNHEY, CDR2 SMNVEV (reference sequence). V lost 4 bases to trimming and J lost 0 bases, with 10 bases between them. The DNA for the CDR3 is TGTGCCAGCAGTTCCAGGGGTTACTCCTACAATGAGCAGTTCTTC. This gives the protein CASSSRGYSYNEQFF.